This T cell receptor (beta chain) was profiled in a study of cytomegalovirus exposure and HLA in healthy donors. This CDR3 is 13 amino acids long. Germline assignment: CDR1 MDHEN and CDR2 SYDVKM. J gave up 7 bases and V 5 bases, and 6 bases lay outside the gene matches. Use of 60 Vbeta and 13 Jbeta primers characterized the PCR. Produced via immunoSEQ multiplex PCR; TCRdb's table is partial and in-frame only. Found here are around 91,000 clones, 50% to 80% of them singletons; the top ten hold 3.2%. Study conclusions and caveats: Common viral pathogens seemed to be connected with several of the most significant clusters, according to a later analysis. A link between a missense DCLRE1C variant and TCR beta V- and J-gene trimming emerged from a later analysis. A later analysis revealed that TCR association rates differed between HLA loci, peaking at DRB1 and bottoming out at HLA-C.

As for this clone: Its antigen is still unknown.

The sample taken for sequencing was PBMCs. The TCR was taken from a man aged 55 to 70 in good health and CMV-seronegative. This chain uses TRBV28 with TRBJ2-7; 9 bases are a match to TRBD1. CDR3 nucleotides: TGTGCCAGCAGTACGACAGGGGGGAAAGAGCAGTACTTC. Encoded protein: CASSTTGGKEQYF.